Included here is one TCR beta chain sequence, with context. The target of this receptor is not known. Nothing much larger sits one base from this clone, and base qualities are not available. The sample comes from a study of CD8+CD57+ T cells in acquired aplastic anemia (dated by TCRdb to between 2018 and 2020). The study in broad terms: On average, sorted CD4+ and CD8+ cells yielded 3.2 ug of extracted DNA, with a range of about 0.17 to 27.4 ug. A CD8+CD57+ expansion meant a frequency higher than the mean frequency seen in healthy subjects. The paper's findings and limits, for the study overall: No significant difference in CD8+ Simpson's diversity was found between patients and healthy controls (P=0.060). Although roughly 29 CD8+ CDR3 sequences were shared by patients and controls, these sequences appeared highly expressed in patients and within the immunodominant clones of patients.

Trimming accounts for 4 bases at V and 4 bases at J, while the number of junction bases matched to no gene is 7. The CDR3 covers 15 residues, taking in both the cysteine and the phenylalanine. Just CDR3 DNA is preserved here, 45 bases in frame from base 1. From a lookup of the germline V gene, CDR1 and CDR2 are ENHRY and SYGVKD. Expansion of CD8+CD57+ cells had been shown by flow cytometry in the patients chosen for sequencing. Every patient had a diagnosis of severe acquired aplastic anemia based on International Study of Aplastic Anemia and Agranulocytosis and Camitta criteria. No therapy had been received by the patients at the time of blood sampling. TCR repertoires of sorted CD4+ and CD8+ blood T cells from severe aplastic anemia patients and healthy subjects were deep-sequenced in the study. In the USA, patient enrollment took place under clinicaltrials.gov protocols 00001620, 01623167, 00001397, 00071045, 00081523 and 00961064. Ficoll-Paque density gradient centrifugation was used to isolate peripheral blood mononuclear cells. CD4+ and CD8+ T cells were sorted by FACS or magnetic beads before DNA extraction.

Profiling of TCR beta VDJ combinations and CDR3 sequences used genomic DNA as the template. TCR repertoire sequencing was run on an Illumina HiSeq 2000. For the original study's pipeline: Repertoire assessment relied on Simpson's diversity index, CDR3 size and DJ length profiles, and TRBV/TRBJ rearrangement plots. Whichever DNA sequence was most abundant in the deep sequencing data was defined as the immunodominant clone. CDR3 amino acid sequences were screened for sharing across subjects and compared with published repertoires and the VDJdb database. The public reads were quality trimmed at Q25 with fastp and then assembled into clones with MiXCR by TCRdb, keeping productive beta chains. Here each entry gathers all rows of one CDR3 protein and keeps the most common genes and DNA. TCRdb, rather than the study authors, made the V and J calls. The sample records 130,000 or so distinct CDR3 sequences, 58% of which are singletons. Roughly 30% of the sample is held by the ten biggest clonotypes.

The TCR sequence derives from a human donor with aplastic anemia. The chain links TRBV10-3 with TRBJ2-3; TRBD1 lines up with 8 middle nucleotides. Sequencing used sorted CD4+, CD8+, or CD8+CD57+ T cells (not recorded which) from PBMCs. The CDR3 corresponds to CAISVARGQADTQYF. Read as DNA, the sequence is TGTGCCATCAGTGTAGCCAGGGGGCAGGCAGATACGCAGTATTTT.